The rows below give T cell receptor beta chains drawn from one sample of a study of cytomegalovirus exposure and HLA in healthy donors. TCRdb keeps only in-frame clones here, not all; method: immunoSEQ multiplex PCR. The sample contains some 120,000 clones, 65% to 80% of which appear only once. The sample consisted of PBMCs. Source of these receptors: a woman aged 55-69 years in good health and CMV-seropositive. The CDR3 runs from the conserved cysteine through the conserved F or W. Fields, in order: clone size, V gene, D gene, J gene, CDR3 DNA, CDR3 protein. A D gene is named only where the DNA matches it firmly. The size of a clone is reported for some rows only, either as once, few or many, or as a class for expanded clones.

>NA|TRBV4-3|TRBD2|TRBJ2-1
TGCGCCAGCAGCCAACTGACCGGGGATATTAGCGGGAGGAGGAATGAGCAGTTCTTC
CASSQLTGDISGRRNEQFF
>NA|TRBV21-1|NA|TRBJ1-2
TGTGCCAGCAGCAGGACAGGGGGCGCGGATTATGAGTCTAACTATGGCTACACCTTC
CASSRTGGADYESNYGYTF
>NA|TRBV7-2|NA|TRBJ1-6
TGTGCCAGCAGCTTACACCGACAACCAAATTCACCCCTCCACTTT
CASSLHRQPNSPLHF
>NA|TRBV4-3|NA|TRBJ2-3
TGCGCCAGCAGCCAATCCCATAGCGGAAATACGCAGTATTTT
CASSQSHSGNTQYF
>NA|TRBV30|TRBD2|TRBJ2-1
TGTGCCTGGACCGCGGGAGGGCCCTACAATGAGCAGTTCTTC
CAWTAGGPYNEQFF
>NA|TRBV7-9|NA|TRBJ2-1
TGTGCCAGCAGCTTAGGGGGGGGAGGGGGATATAGTGAGCAGTTCTTC
CASSLGGGGGYSEQFF
>few|TRBV5-1|NA|TRBJ2-3
TGCGCCAGCAGCACCTTAACGGACAGTCCACCCACAGATACGCAGTATTTT
CASSTLTDSPPTDTQYF
>NA|TRBV23-1|NA|TRBJ1-2
TGCGCCAGCAGGGGACATATACCACCCTACCCGCCTATGGGCTATGGCTACACCTTC
CASRGHIPPYPPMGYGYTF
>NA|TRBV5-1|TRBD1|TRBJ1-2
TGCGCCAGCAGCTTGAAAACAGGGGCAAAGGACTATGGCTACACCTTC
CASSLKTGAKDYGYTF
>NA|TRBV2|TRBD2|TRBJ2-5
TGTGCCAGCAGTGAAACCCCTAGCGGGGGGGAGACCCAGTACTTC
CASSETPSGGETQYF
>NA|TRBV4-3|TRBD2|TRBJ2-7
TGCGCCAGCAGCCAAGGACTAGCGGGTCGACTCCTCTACGAGCAGTACTTC
CASSQGLAGRLLYEQYF
>NA|TRBV4-2|TRBD1|TRBJ1-2
TGTGCCAGCAGCCAAGAAAGACAGGGGTATGGCTACACCTTC
CASSQERQGYGYTF
>NA|TRBV6-5|TRBD1|TRBJ1-6
TGTGCCAGCAAATCAGGGGGGAATTCACCCCTCCACTTT
CASKSGGNSPLHF
>NA|TRBV5-1|NA|TRBJ2-2
TGCGCCAGCAGTCGTGCCATGGGCCGAGGGACCGGGGAGCTGTTTTTT
CASSRAMGRGTGELFF
>NA|TRBV5-1|TRBD1|TRBJ1-1
TGCGCCAGCACCGGGACAGCCAAGAACACTGAAGCTTTCTTT
CASTGTAKNTEAFF
>few|TRBV30|NA|TRBJ2-7
TGTGCCTGGAGTGTAGGGGGCGAGCAGTACTTC
CAWSVGGEQYF
>NA|TRBV7-2|NA|TRBJ1-2
TGTGCCAGCAGCTTCTCGACAGCAAACTATGGCTACACCTTC
CASSFSTANYGYTF
>NA|TRBV7-8|NA|TRBJ1-6
TGTGCCAGCAGTCCTCCTAATTCACCCCTCCACTTT
CASSPPNSPLHF
>NA|TRBV7-2|NA|TRBJ1-1
TGTGCCAGCAGCTCTCTCGACAGGTTAGAAGCTTTCTTT
CASSSLDRLEAFF
>NA|TRBV5-6|NA|TRBJ2-6
TGTACCAGCAGCTTGCGTGTATCTGGGGCCAACGTCCTGACTTTC
CTSSLRVSGANVLTF
>NA|TRBV7-9|NA|TRBJ2-3
TGTGCCAGCAGCTTACCCCTTAGCACAGATACGCAGTATTTT
CASSLPLSTDTQYF
>NA|TRBV11-2|NA|TRBJ2-1
TGTGCCAGCAGCTTACAGGGATCATACAATGAGCAGTTCTTC
CASSLQGSYNEQFF
>NA|TRBV15|NA|TRBJ2-7
TGTGCCACCAGCAGAGAAACCGGGACAATCCCCTACGAGCAGTACTTC
CATSRETGTIPYEQYF
>NA|TRBV5-6|TRBD1|TRBJ1-4
TGTGCCAGCAGTTGGACAGGGGGCGCAAGGGAAAAACTGTTTTTT
CASSWTGGAREKLFF
>NA|TRBV6-1|NA|TRBJ1-2
TGTGCCAGCAGTGAAGACAGGCGGTATGGCTACACCTTC
CASSEDRRYGYTF
>NA|TRBV5-8|TRBD1|TRBJ2-7
TGTGCCAGCAGCTCGGGACAGGGGTTTTCCTACGAGCAGTACTTC
CASSSGQGFSYEQYF
>NA|TRBV28|NA|TRBJ2-7
TGTGCCAGCAGTCCCGGACTAATGAGCGGAGTCTACGAGCAGTACTTC
CASSPGLMSGVYEQYF
>NA|TRBV5-1|TRBD2|TRBJ2-5
TGCGCCAGCAGCTCATCGACTAGCGGCCAAGAGACCCAGTACTTC
CASSSSTSGQETQYF
>NA|TRBV4-3|TRBD2|TRBJ2-1
TGCGCCAGCAGCCAAGGCGGGAGCTCCTACAATGAGCAGTTCTTC
CASSQGGSSYNEQFF
>NA|TRBV6-5|NA|TRBJ1-1
TGTGCCAGCGGGAACAACAGGGTGAACACTGAAGCTTTCTTT
CASGNNRVNTEAFF
>NA|TRBV5-4|TRBD1|TRBJ2-3
TGTGCCAGCACTAAACAGGGGGCGGGAGCAGATACGCAGTATTTT
CASTKQGAGADTQYF
>NA|TRBV19|NA|TRBJ1-3
TGTGCCAGTAGTACAGGGGATCGCTCTGGAAACACCATATATTTT
CASSTGDRSGNTIYF
>NA|TRBV6-4|TRBD1|TRBJ1-1
TGTGCCAGCAGTGACTCACAGGGGACTGAAGCTTTCTTT
CASSDSQGTEAFF
>few|TRBV5-1|TRBD1|TRBJ1-6
TGCGCCAGCAGCCCAAGACAGGGGAATTCACCCCTCCACTTT
CASSPRQGNSPLHF
>NA|TRBV15|TRBD2|TRBJ2-5
TGTGCCACAGAACGGGGGGACGGAGAGACCCAGTACTTC
CATERGDGETQYF